This T cell receptor beta chain was profiled in a study of blood T cell repertoires in COVID-19. Across the study: Recovered status applied to Cohort 3 donors who had two consecutive negative PCRs. It also applied to those with clearance or with symptom resolution. PBMCs, B-cell-depleted T cells, or T cells provided the cDNA or gDNA that made up the material.

Authors' processing steps: By means of reference gene primer amplification, nucleated cell counts were estimated. The method was immunoSEQ multiplex PCR; TCRdb's version includes in-frame clones alone and lacks a portion of them. Clone size and V and J calls were adopted from that table, with D and trimming inferred from the DNA. The sample includes 350,000 to 450,000 clones, more than 75% of them seen just once. Participant reports of clinical history set cohort assignment. Trimming removed 10 bases at V and 0 bases at J, with 10 bases between. The CDR3 totals 12 residues. Germline V gene lookup returns CDR1 SNHLY and CDR2 FYNNEI.

This clonotype originated in a man aged 40-49 years in a cohort exposed to, infected with or recovered from COVID-19 (not recorded which). The chain links TRBV2 to TRBJ2-7, with D possibly being TRBD1 (5 bases). Sample: PBMCs or T cells enriched from blood (not recorded which). This CDR3 is CAISGNSYEQYF. CDR3 in DNA: TGTGCCATATCAGGGAACTCCTACGAGCAGTACTTC. Supplemented by reference TRBV2 and TRBJ2-7, the full variable domain reads EPEVTQTPSHQVTQMGQEVILRCVPISNHLYFYWYRQILGQKVEFLVSFYNNEISEKSEIFDDQFSVERPDGSNFTLKIRSTKLEDSAMYFCAISGNSYEQYFGPGTRLTVT.